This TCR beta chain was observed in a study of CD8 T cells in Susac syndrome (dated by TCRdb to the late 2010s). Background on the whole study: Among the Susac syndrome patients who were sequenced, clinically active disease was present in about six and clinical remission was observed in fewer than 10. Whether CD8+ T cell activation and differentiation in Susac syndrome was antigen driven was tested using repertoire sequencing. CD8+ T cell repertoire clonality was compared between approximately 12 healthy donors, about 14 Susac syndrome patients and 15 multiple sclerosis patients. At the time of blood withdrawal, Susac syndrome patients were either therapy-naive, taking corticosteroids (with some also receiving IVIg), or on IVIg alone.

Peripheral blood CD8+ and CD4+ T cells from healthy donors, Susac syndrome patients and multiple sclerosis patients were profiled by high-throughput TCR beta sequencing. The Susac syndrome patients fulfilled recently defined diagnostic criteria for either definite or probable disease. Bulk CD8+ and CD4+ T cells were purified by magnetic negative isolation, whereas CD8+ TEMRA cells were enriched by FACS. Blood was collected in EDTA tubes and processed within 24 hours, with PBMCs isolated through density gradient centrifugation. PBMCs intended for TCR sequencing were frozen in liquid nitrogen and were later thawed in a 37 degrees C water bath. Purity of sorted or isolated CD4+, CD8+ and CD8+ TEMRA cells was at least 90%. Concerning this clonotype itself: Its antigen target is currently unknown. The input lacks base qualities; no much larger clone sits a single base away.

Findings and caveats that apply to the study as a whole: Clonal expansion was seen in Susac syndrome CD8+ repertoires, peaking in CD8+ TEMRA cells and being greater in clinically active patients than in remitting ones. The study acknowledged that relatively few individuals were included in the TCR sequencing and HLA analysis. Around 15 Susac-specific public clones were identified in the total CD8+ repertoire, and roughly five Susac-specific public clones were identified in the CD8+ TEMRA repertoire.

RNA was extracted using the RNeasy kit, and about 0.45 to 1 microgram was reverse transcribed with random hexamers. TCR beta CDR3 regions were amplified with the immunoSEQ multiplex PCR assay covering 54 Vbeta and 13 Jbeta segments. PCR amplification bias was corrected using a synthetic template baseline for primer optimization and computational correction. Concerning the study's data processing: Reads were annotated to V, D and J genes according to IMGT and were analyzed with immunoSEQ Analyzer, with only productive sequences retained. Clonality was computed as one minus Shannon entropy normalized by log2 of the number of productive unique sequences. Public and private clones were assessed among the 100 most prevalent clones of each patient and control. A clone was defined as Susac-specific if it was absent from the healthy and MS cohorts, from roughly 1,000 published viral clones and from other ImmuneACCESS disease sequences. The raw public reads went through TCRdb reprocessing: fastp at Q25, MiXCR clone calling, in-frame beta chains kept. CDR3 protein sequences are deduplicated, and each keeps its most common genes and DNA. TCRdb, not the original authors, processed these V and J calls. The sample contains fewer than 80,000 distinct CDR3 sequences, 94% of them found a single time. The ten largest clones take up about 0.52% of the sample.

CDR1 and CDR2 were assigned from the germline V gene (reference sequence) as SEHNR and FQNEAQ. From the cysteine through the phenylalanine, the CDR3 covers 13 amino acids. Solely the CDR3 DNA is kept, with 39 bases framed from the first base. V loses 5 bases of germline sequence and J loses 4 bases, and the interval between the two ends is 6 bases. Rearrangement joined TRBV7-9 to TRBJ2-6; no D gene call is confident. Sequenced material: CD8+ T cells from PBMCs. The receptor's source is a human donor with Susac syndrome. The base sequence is TGTGCCAGCAGCCCAAAAGGGGCCAACGTCCTGACTTTC. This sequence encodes CASSPKGANVLTF.